The 15 T cell receptor beta chains below were found in one sample sequenced in a study of blood T cell repertoires in COVID-19 (dated by TCRdb to about 2020). To prepare the library, the immunoSEQ multiplex PCR assay was applied. TCRdb re-hosts the immuneACCESS table, in-frame sequences only. Its copies lack some clones; in the studies checked, an unresolved V gene accounts for under half of them, and the cause for the rest is not known. In this sample the table shows 180,000 or so clones, about four fifths of which occur a single time. The ten largest clones add up to roughly 4% of the sample. The sequenced sample was PBMCs or T cells enriched from blood (not recorded which). The receptor set was obtained from a woman between 50 and 59 years old in a cohort exposed to, infected with or recovered from COVID-19 (not recorded which).

This chain links TRBV20-1 with TRBJ1-2; no definite D call. The CDR3 covers 11 residues. The V gene's germline CDR1 is DFQATT and CDR2 SNEGSKA (reference sequence). Trimming pared 6 bases from V and 4 bases from J, leaving 9 bases between. The CDR3 nucleotides are TGCAGTGCCAGCAGCGGCTATGGCTACACCTTC. It yields the protein CSASSGYGYTF.

J is TRBJ1-2 and V is TRBV19; 12 positions agree with TRBD1. V lost 7 bases and J lost 7; bases outside the gene matches: 16. Germline V gene lookup returns CDR1 LNHDA and CDR2 SQIVND (reference sequence). This CDR3 contains 17 residues. CDR3 sequence: CASNEISGQGARGGYTF. The CDR3 nucleotides are TGTGCCAGTAACGAGATTTCGGGACAGGGGGCGCGGGGTGGCTACACCTTC. Together with reference TRBV19 and TRBJ1-2, the CDR3 gives the full variable domain: DGGITQSPKYLFRKEGQNVTLSCEQNLNHDAMYWYRQDPGQGLRLIYYSQIVNDFQKGDIAEGYSVSREKKESFPLTVTSAQKNPTAFYLCASNEISGQGARGGYTFGSGTRLTVV.

The table lists this clone with a few counts. The chain carries TRBV7-2 and TRBJ1-5; D unclear. CDR3 size: 13 residues. Germline V gene lookup returns CDR1 SGHTA and CDR2 FQGNSA. V lost 4 bases and J lost 0, with 4 bases in between. This CDR3 is CASSSNSNQPQHF. The CDR3 nucleotides read TGTGCCAGCAGCTCTAATAGCAATCAGCCCCAGCATTTT.

The genes are TRBV24-1 and TRBJ1-5; 10 bases fit TRBD1. CDR3 length: 19 residues. CDR1 is KGHDR and CDR2 is SFDVKD in the germline V gene. The V gene end was trimmed by 3 bases and the J gene end by 2 bases; junction bases not matched to a gene: 12. CDR3: CATSDRDRGPIKGNQPQHF. CDR3 nucleotide sequence: TGTGCCACCAGTGATCGGGACAGGGGTCCCATAAAGGGCAATCAGCCCCAGCATTTT.

This clone was detected many times. Distinct nucleotide sequences in the sample also encode this CDR3. The genes are TRBV2 and TRBJ1-1; D possibly corresponds to TRBD1 (5 bases). The CDR3 has 13 residues. V was cut by 3 bases and J by 1 base, with 6 bases left in between. The germline V gene encodes CDR1 SNHLY and CDR2 FYNNEI. This CDR3 is CASSDQGNTEAFF. CDR3 coding DNA: TGTGCCAGCAGTGACCAGGGGAACACTGAAGCTTTCTTT.

This clone has more than one count but fewer than ten. The chain has TRBV2 and TRBJ2-5; D is ambiguous. The CDR3 contains 13 residues. V lost 8 bases, J lost 0 bases, and 10 bases lay in between. In germline, CDR1 is SNHLY, CDR2 FYNNEI. The CDR3 nucleotides are TGTGCCAGCTGCAGGTTCTACCAAGAGACCCAGTACTTC. It specifies CASCRFYQETQYF.

J is TRBJ1-6 and V is TRBV7-2, with TRBD1 matching over 8 bases. CDR3 size: 15 residues. Germline V lookup: CDR1 SGHTA, CDR2 FQGNSA. V was pared by 5 bases and J by 8 bases, with 8 bases of the junction left unmatched. CDR3 nucleotide sequence: TGTGCCAGCAGCAAAGCAGGGGGCGATTATTCACCCCTCCACTTT. Translating gives CASSKAGGDYSPLHF.

This clone was seen only once. The V call is TRBV7-9, the J call TRBJ2-7; 7 positions agree with TRBD2. This CDR3 is built from 14 residues. V was pared by 2 bases and J by 6 bases, with 7 bases of the junction left unmatched. Germline-derived CDR1 and CDR2 are SEHNR and FQNEAQ (reference sequence). The CDR3 coding sequence is TGTGCCAGCAGCTTAAGCGGGGAGGCAGTCGAGCAGTACTTC. Residues: CASSLSGEAVEQYF.

This clone has only one observation. V usage is TRBV18 and J usage is TRBJ1-4; D may be TRBD1 (6 bases). This CDR3 region has 15 residues. V lost 6 bases and J lost 0, with 11 bases in between. Per the germline V gene, CDR1 is KGHSH and CDR2 is LQKENI. CDR3 region: CASSLSGATNEKLFF. In DNA form, the CDR3 reads TGTGCCAGCTCGTTGTCAGGGGCAACTAATGAAAAACTGTTTTTT.

The J gene is TRBJ2-5, the V gene TRBV2; 13 bases are a match to TRBD2. There are 17 residues in the CDR3. The J segment lost 1 base and the V segment lost 2 bases, leaving 4 bases of the junction unmatched. The germline gives CDR1 SNHLY, CDR2 FYNNEI. CDR3 nucleotide sequence: TGTGCCAGCAGTGAATCGGGACTAGCGGGATCCCAAGAGACCCAGTACTTC. This sequence encodes CASSESGLAGSQETQYF.

The chain links TRBV7-9 to TRBJ1-4; TRBD1 might be the D (5 bases). The CDR3 runs to 15 residues. CDR1 is SEHNR and CDR2 is FQNEAQ in the germline V gene (reference sequence). Deletions cut 2 bases from V and 0 bases from J, with 7 bases between. The CDR3, as DNA: TGTGCCAGCAGCTTATCGGGGGCAACTAATGAAAAACTGTTTTTT. Its protein product is CASSLSGATNEKLFF.

This clone is a singleton in its sample. The chain couples TRBV3-1 (or the pseudogene TRBV3-2) to TRBJ2-4; a possible D gene is TRBD1 (6 bases). The CDR3 is 15 amino acids. Deletions cut 1 base from V and 4 bases from J, with 11 bases between. The germline V gene has CDR1 LGHDT and CDR2 YNNKEL (reference sequence). CDR3 protein: CASSQVHREKNIQYF. DNA of the CDR3: TGTGCCAGCAGCCAAGTGCACAGGGAGAAAAACATTCAGTACTTC.

This chain uses TRBV6-5 with TRBJ2-7; D gene uncertain. V was shortened by 6 bases and J by 3 bases, with 6 bases between the two germline ends. The germline V gene has CDR1 MNHEY and CDR2 SVGAGI. The CDR3 covers 11 residues. CDR3 bases: TGTGCCAGCAGCCTACTCTACGAGCAGTACTTC. Its protein product is CASSLLYEQYF.

This sequence joins TRBV18 and TRBJ2-7; D possibly corresponds to TRBD1 (6 bases). The germline gives CDR1 KGHSH, CDR2 LQKENI. The CDR3 totals 16 residues. Trimming stripped 6 bases from V and 1 base from J, with 19 bases between. The DNA for the CDR3 is TGTGCCAGCTCCCATCCAGGGGCAACCCCTTCCTACGAGCAGTACTTC. Protein: CASSHPGATPSYEQYF. The variable domain in full, completed from reference TRBV18 and TRBJ2-7, reads NAGVMQNPRHLVRRRGQEARLRCSPMKGHSHVYWYRQLPEEGLKFMVYLQKENIIDESGMPKERFSAEFPKEGPSILRIQQVVRGDSAAYFCASSHPGATPSYEQYFGPGTRLTVT.

This chain links TRBV2 with TRBJ1-1; D perhaps matches TRBD1 (5 bases). Germline V gene sequence: CDR1 SNHLY, CDR2 FYNNEI. The CDR3 is 13 residues long. Trimming left V 4 bases short and J 5 bases short, with 11 bases between. CDR3 loop: CASSGTGSTEAFF. CDR3 bases: TGTGCCAGCAGTGGTACAGGTTCTACTGAAGCTTTCTTT.